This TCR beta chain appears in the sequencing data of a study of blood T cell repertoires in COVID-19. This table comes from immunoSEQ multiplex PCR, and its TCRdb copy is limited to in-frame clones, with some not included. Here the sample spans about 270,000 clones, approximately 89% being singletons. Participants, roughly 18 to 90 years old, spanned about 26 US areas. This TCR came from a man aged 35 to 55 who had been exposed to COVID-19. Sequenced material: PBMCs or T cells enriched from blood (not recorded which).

In DNA, the CDR3 is TGTGCCATCAGTGAACAGGGGGCTAGCAATCAGCCCCAGCATTTT. It is translated as CAISEQGASNQPQHF. This chain connects TRBV10-3 to TRBJ1-5, with TRBD1 identical over 9 bases. The CDR3 is made up of 15 amino acids. V lost 3 bases to trimming and J lost 0 bases; unmatched junction nucleotides: 0. Germline V CDR1 and CDR2: ENHRY, SYGVKD.